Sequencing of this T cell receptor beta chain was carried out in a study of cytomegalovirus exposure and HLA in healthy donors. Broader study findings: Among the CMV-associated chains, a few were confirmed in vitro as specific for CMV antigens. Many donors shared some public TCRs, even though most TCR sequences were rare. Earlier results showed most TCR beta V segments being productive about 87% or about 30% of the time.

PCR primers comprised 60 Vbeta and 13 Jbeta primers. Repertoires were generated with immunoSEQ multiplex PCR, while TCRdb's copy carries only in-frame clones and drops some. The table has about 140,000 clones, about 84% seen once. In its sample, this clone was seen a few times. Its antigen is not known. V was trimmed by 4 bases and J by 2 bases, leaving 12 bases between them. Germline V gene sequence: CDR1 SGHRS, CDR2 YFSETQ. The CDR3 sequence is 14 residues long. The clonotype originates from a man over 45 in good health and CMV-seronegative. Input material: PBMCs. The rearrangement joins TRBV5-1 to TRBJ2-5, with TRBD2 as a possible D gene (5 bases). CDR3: CASSNRDRQETQYF. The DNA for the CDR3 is TGCGCCAGCAGCAACCGGGATCGTCAAGAGACCCAGTACTTC.